This is a list of T cell receptor beta chains from one sample in a study of blood T cell repertoires in COVID-19. Method: immunoSEQ multiplex PCR; TCRdb's copy keeps in-frame clones and lacks some. The table includes a few hundred thousand clones, more than 70% detected once. The material sequenced was PBMCs or T cells enriched from blood (not recorded which). Receptor source: a middle-aged woman with acute COVID-19. The CDR3 runs from the conserved cysteine through the conserved F or W. The D gene is left open where the match is weak. Clone size, where shown, is once, few, many, or a class for clones that have expanded.

J | V | D | size | DNA | CDR3
TRBJ1-2 | TRBV2 | TRBD1 | - | TGTGCCAGCAGGAGGGGCACCGGGACAGGAAGCTATGGCTACACCTTC | CASRRGTGTGSYGYTF
TRBJ1-1 | TRBV27 | - | few | TGTGCCAGCAGTCGGTCCGGGGTCAACACTGAAGCTTTCTTT | CASSRSGVNTEAFF
TRBJ2-1 | TRBV9 | - | - | TGTGCCAGCAGCGTATCAGGGTTGGTGAATGAGCAGTTCTTC | CASSVSGLVNEQFF
TRBJ2-5 | TRBV19 | - | - | TGTGCCAGTAGTACGCGCATCGCGGGCCAAGAGACCCAGTACTTC | CASSTRIAGQETQYF
TRBJ2-7 | TRBV7-2 | - | - | TGTGCCAGCAGCCAATACTCGAGGTCGGTTTCCGACGAGCAGTACTTC | CASSQYSRSVSDEQYF
TRBJ2-7 | TRBV28 | - | - | TGTGCCAGCAGAGGGGCGTCCACTTTCTACGAGCAGTACTTC | CASRGASTFYEQYF
TRBJ2-4 | TRBV7-2 | - | - | TGTGCCAGCAACAGTGGGGGGTCCTTAGCCAAAAACATTCAGTACTTC | CASNSGGSLAKNIQYF
TRBJ2-1 | TRBV7-2 | TRBD1 | - | TGTGCCAGCAGCTTGACAGGGCAGTACAATGAGCAGTTCTTC | CASSLTGQYNEQFF
TRBJ1-2 | TRBV7-9 | - | once | TGTGCCAGCAGCCCCCCGCCCACAGGTATAGCTAACTATGGCTACACCTTC | CASSPPPTGIANYGYTF
TRBJ2-2 | TRBV19 | - | few | TGTGCCAGTAGTATCCTAGTCGGTGCCGGGGAGCTGTTTTTT | CASSILVGAGELFF
TRBJ2-2 | TRBV9 | TRBD2 | - | TGTGCCAGCAGCGTAGTGGAGCGGGAGGGGCTGTTTTTT | CASSVVEREGLFF
TRBJ1-2 | TRBV29-1 | TRBD1 | - | TGCAGCGTTGATGAGGGGGCCCTCTACTATGGCTACACCTTC | CSVDEGALYYGYTF
TRBJ1-1 | TRBV3-1/TRBV3-2 | TRBD1 | - | TGTGCCAGCAGCCAGGACAGGGGCAGGACTGAAGCTTTCTTT | CASSQDRGRTEAFF
TRBJ2-5 | TRBV12-3/TRBV12-4 | TRBD1 | - | TGTGCCAGCGGCCAGACAGGGGACGGGACCCAGTACTTC | CASGQTGDGTQYF
TRBJ2-3 | TRBV24-1 | - | - | TGTGCCACCAGTCGAGGCACAGATACGCAGTATTTT | CATSRGTDTQYF
TRBJ1-3 | TRBV5-4 | - | once | TGTGCCAGCAGCGCAGGTGGGAGGGGCCCCTCTGGAAACACCATATATTTT | CASSAGGRGPSGNTIYF
TRBJ2-2 | TRBV24-1 | - | - | TGTGCCACCAGTGATTTAAACCAGGGGTTGAACACCGGGGAGCTGTTTTTT | CATSDLNQGLNTGELFF
TRBJ2-7 | TRBV6-1 | - | - | TGTGCCAGCAGTGAACATTCCTACGAGCAGTACTTC | CASSEHSYEQYF
TRBJ2-7 | TRBV24-1 | TRBD1 | once | TGTGCCACCAGTGATCCCGCCGGGACAGGGGACACCTACGAGCAGTACTTC | CATSDPAGTGDTYEQYF
TRBJ1-2 | TRBV6-2/TRBV6-3 | - | - | TGTGCCAGCAGTCCGGACAGAAACTATGGCTACACCTTC | CASSPDRNYGYTF
TRBJ2-5 | TRBV24-1 | TRBD2 | - | TGTGCCACCAGTGACCCTACTAGCGGAGCTATTCAAGAGACCCAGTACTTC | CATSDPTSGAIQETQYF
TRBJ2-2 | TRBV19 | - | - | TGTGCCAGTAGTATTTTCAGGGCCATTACTTTTTCGAACACCGGGGAGCTGTTTTTT | CASSIFRAITFSNTGELFF